What follows are 31 T cell receptor beta chains derived from one specimen sequenced in a study. Treg sorting used a CD4+CD25+CD127-/low gate. From the 5' RACE reads, TCRdb called clonotypes with MiXCR, one entry per CDR3 protein. The profile covers more than 9,500 distinct CDR3 sequences, with more than 20% appearing a single time and around 3% taken by the ten largest. Material: Tregs sorted from blood. All receptors come from a female donor with breast cancer.

This clonotype is medium-sized by share. This chain joins TRBV9 and TRBJ2-5, with D perhaps being TRBD1 or TRBD2 (5 bases each). The germline V gene encodes CDR1 SGDLS and CDR2 YYNGEE. V lost 6 bases and J 5 bases, leaving 20 bases between the germline ends. The CDR3 loop spans 15 amino acids. CDR3 sequence: CASNLIGTQAETQYF. The DNA of the CDR3 is TGTGCCAGCAACCTAATCGGGACCCAAGCGGAGACCCAGTACTTC. Full variable domain (missing parts from reference TRBV9 and TRBJ2-5): DSGVTQTPKHLITATGQRVTLRCSPRSGDLSVYWYQQSLDQGLQFLIQYYNGEERAKGNILERFSAQQFPDLHSELNLSSLELGDSALYFCASNLIGTQAETQYFGPGTRLLVL.

The chain is built from TRBV24-1 and TRBJ2-1, with 8 bases that match TRBD2. CDR3 size: 17 residues. V was pared by 3 bases and J by 5 bases, with 11 bases of the junction left unmatched. Germline CDR1 reads KGHDR; CDR2 reads SFDVKD. CDR3 nucleotides: TGTGCCACCAGTGATCCCCGCTTAGCGGGGTCGAACAATGAGCAGTTCTTC. It codes for CATSDPRLAGSNNEQFF.

This clonotype qualifies as medium-sized. The chain joins TRBV6-5 to TRBJ1-6; D is ambiguous. Germline CDR1 reads MNHEY; CDR2 reads SVGAGI. V shed 2 bases and J shed 7 bases, with 15 bases lying between them. The length of the CDR3 is 16 residues. The CDR3, as DNA: TGTGCCAGCAGTTACAACCCTTACGTGGTCAATTCACCCCTCCACTTT. Its protein is CASSYNPYVVNSPLHF.

In its sample, this clonotype is medium-sized (0.01 to 0.1%). This CDR3 reads CASSLEHSGNTIYF. CDR3 in DNA: TGTGCCAGCAGCTTAGAGCACTCTGGAAACACCATATATTTT. The rearrangement joins TRBV7-3 to TRBJ1-3, with D uncertain. V dropped 2 bases and J dropped 0 bases, with 5 bases sitting between them. This CDR3 contains 14 residues. Germline V CDR1 and CDR2: SGHTA, FQGTGA.

At least ten counts were recorded for this clonotype. The J gene is TRBJ2-7, the V gene TRBV5-1; 7 bases map to TRBD2. The germline V gene has CDR1 SGHRS and CDR2 YFSETQ. The ends lost 4 bases at V and 4 bases at J; junction bases unmatched: 14. There are 16 residues in the CDR3. The CDR3, as DNA: TGCGCCAGCAGCCCAATGACTGTAGCGGGTGGTTACGAGCAGTACTTC. It translates to CASSPMTVAGGYEQYF.

Many counts were recorded for this clonotype. The V and J genes are TRBV20-1 and TRBJ1-6; possibly TRBD1 for D (6 bases). Trimming took off 0 bases at V and 7 bases at J, with 13 bases between the two ends. The length of the CDR3 is 15 residues. In germline, CDR1 is DFQATT, CDR2 SNEGSKA (reference sequence). The CDR3 nucleotides are TGCAGTGCTAGAGATAGGGGGGGGCAAAATTCACCCCTCCACTTT. Amino acid sequence: CSARDRGGQNSPLHF.

This clonotype came up a few times. This chain links TRBV19 with TRBJ1-2; weak D call: TRBD1 (5 bases). The CDR3 is made up of 13 amino acids. The ends were cut back, 5 bases at V and 4 bases at J, with 11 bases in the middle. Germline V CDR1 and CDR2: LNHDA, SQIVND (reference sequence). CDR3 amino acids: CASSSVGVYGYTF. The CDR3 DNA is TGTGCCAGTAGTTCGGTAGGGGTCTATGGCTACACCTTC. The full variable domain, completed using reference TRBV19 and TRBJ1-2, is DGGITQSPKYLFRKEGQNVTLSCEQNLNHDAMYWYRQDPGQGLRLIYYSQIVNDFQKGDIAEGYSVSREKKESFPLTVTSAQKNPTAFYLCASSSVGVYGYTFGSGTRLTVV.

This clonotype was seen a handful of times. The rearrangement links TRBV9 to TRBJ1-1; D uncertain. The CDR3 has 14 amino acids. V was shortened by 4 bases and J by 5 bases, with 15 bases between the two germline ends. Germline V gene lookup returns CDR1 SGDLS and CDR2 YYNGEE. CDR3 protein: CASSPLKVDTEAFF. DNA of the CDR3: TGTGCCAGCAGCCCCCTAAAAGTTGATACTGAAGCTTTCTTT.

This clonotype appeared many times. The chain is built from TRBV5-1 and TRBJ2-7; D remains unclear. Trimming took off 2 bases at V and 1 base at J, with 7 bases between the two ends. Per germline, CDR1 SGHRS and CDR2 YFSETQ. The CDR3 totals 13 residues. The CDR3 DNA is TGCGCCAGCAGCTTTTTGGAGTCCTACGAGCAGTACTTC. Residues: CASSFLESYEQYF.

The CDR3 DNA is TGTGCCAGCAGTTTTCAGGGTTCGGACACCGGGGAGCTGTTTTTT. The encoded protein is CASSFQGSDTGELFF. The J gene is TRBJ2-2, the V gene TRBV12-3 or TRBV12-4; D perhaps matches TRBD1 (5 bases). The CDR3 is 15 amino acids. The V gene lost 3 bases and the J gene lost 3 bases, with 11 bases spanning the gap.

This clonotype was observed at least ten times. Here the CDR3 DNA reads TGCGCCAGCAGCTTGGATCCCGCCCCAGATACGCAGTATTTT. This sequence encodes CASSLDPAPDTQYF. The J gene is TRBJ2-3, the V gene TRBV5-1; D is undetermined. The germline V gene encodes CDR1 SGHRS and CDR2 YFSETQ. This CDR3 has 14 amino acids. V shed 0 bases and J shed 4 bases, with 9 bases lying between them.

By share of the sample, this clonotype is medium-sized. The genes are TRBV5-1 and TRBJ1-3; no reliable D call. V lost 3 bases and J lost 0, with 13 bases in between. CDR1 is SGHRS, CDR2 YFSETQ, per germline. The CDR3 runs 16 residues. The CDR3 reads CASSSLDRSSGNTIYF. DNA for the CDR3: TGCGCCAGCAGCTCCCTGGACCGTTCCTCTGGAAACACCATATATTTT. The whole variable domain, remainder taken from reference TRBV5-1 and TRBJ1-3, is KAGVTQTPRYLIKTRGQQVTLSCSPISGHRSVSWYQQTPGQGLQFLFEYFSETQRNKGNFPGRFSGRQFSNSRSEMNVSTLELGDSALYLCASSSLDRSSGNTIYFGEGSWLTVV.

Points on this clonotype: Relative to the germline gene, one junction end is altered; a read error may explain this. This chain connects TRBV6-4 to TRBJ2-1; perhaps D is TRBD1 or TRBD2 (6 bases each). Per the germline V gene, CDR1 is MRHNA and CDR2 is SNTAGT. The CDR3 has 13 residues. The CDR3 coding sequence is TGTGCCAGCTGTCCGGGGGCGCGGAATGTGCAGTTCTTC. Its translation is CASCPGARNVQFF.

This clonotype was picked up a small number of times. This chain connects TRBV5-4 to TRBJ2-7; 7 positions match TRBD2. CDR1 and CDR2 (germline): SGHNT, YYREEE (reference sequence). With 2 bases clipped from V and 2 bases from J, the junction kept 4 bases outside the gene matches. This CDR3 has 14 amino acids. Written as DNA, the CDR3 is TGTGCCAGCAGCTTCAGGGAGGGCCCCTACGAGCAGTACTTC. Protein product: CASSFREGPYEQYF.

This clonotype was seen just once. This could be a read error, since a much larger clone is one nucleotide away. The rearrangement links TRBV9 to TRBJ1-1; D might be TRBD1 (6 bases). Germline V lookup: CDR1 SGDLS, CDR2 YYNGEE. The CDR3 sequence is 15 residues long. The CDR3 spells CASSVVSGAGTKAFF. In DNA form, the CDR3 reads TGTGCCAGCAGCGTAGTGTCAGGGGCTGGCACTAAAGCTTTCTTT.

A few counts support this clonotype. This chain links TRBV2 with TRBJ2-3; 14 bases align to TRBD2. CDR1 SNHLY and CDR2 FYNNEI come from the germline V gene. The CDR3 covers 20 residues. J gave up 1 base and V 5 bases, and 14 bases lay outside the gene matches. The CDR3 loop reads CASSPRLAGGLSVGTDTQYF. The CDR3 DNA reads as TGTGCCAGCAGTCCAAGACTAGCGGGAGGGCTGTCAGTAGGCACAGATACGCAGTATTTT. Using reference TRBV2 and TRBJ2-3 for the parts outside the CDR3, the full variable domain is EPEVTQTPSHQVTQMGQEVILRCVPISNHLYFYWYRQILGQKVEFLVSFYNNEISEKSEIFDDQFSVERPDGSNFTLKIRSTKLEDSAMYFCASSPRLAGGLSVGTDTQYFGPGTRLTVL.

Relative to its sample, this clonotype is medium-sized. The V call is TRBV6-6, the J call TRBJ2-7; 8 bases agree with TRBD2. V trimming: 2 bases; J trimming: 4 bases; junction bases outside the gene matches: 10. The CDR3 covers 16 residues. The germline V gene encodes CDR1 MNHNY and CDR2 SVGAGI (reference sequence). CDR3 residues: CASSYPEREKGYEQYF. In nucleotides, the CDR3 is TGTGCCAGCAGTTACCCCGAGCGGGAGAAGGGGTACGAGCAGTACTTC.

As regards this clonotype: A much larger clone sits a single nucleotide away, making a read error possible. The chain carries TRBV25-1 and TRBJ2-3, with D unresolved. The CDR3 runs 14 residues. In germline, CDR1 is MGHDK, CDR2 SYGVNS. CDR3 sequence reads: CASGEGRNTDTQYF. Here the CDR3 DNA reads TGTGCCAGCGGTGAAGGGCGCAACACAGATACGCAGTATTTT.

This clonotype rates as medium-sized. The V and J genes are TRBV7-9 and TRBJ1-5; no clear D gene. Trimming shortened V by 7 bases and J by 5 bases, and 15 bases separated the two germline ends. CDR1 and CDR2 from the germline V gene are SEHNR and FQNEAQ (reference sequence). The CDR3 is made up of 14 amino acids. The CDR3: CASNSGPDDQPQHF. In nucleotides, the CDR3 is TGTGCCAGCAACTCAGGCCCGGACGATCAGCCCCAGCATTTT.

This clonotype was picked up one time. The chain links TRBV2 to TRBJ2-4; D perhaps matches TRBD2 (5 bases). Trimming took 4 bases from V and 0 from J, leaving 19 bases between them. This CDR3 spans 18 amino acids. CDR1 is SNHLY and CDR2 is FYNNEI in the germline V gene. CDR3 sequence: CASSVPFEGALAKNIQYF. CDR3 bases: TGTGCCAGCAGTGTTCCGTTCGAGGGCGCATTAGCCAAAAACATTCAGTACTTC.

As regards this clonotype: A much larger clone sits a single nucleotide away, making a read error possible. The V and J genes are TRBV20-1 and TRBJ2-7; weak D call: TRBD1 (6 bases). The CDR3 is 13 amino acids. Germline CDR1 reads DFQATT; CDR2 reads SNEGSKA (reference sequence). The CDR3 DNA is TGCAGTGCTAGGACAGGCTTGATCTACGAGCGGTACTTC. Protein sequence: CSARTGLIYERYF.

About this clonotype itself: Compared with germline, one end of the junction differs, possibly owing to a read error. The chain's CDR3 is CATSNSDGPGEGGNTF. In DNA, the CDR3 is TGTGCCACCAGTAATTCGGACGGCCCTGGAGAGGGTGGCAACACCTTC. V gene TRBV2 combines with J gene TRBJ1-2; no clear D gene. The germline CDR1 and CDR2 sequences are SNHLY and FYNNEI. The CDR3 covers 16 residues.

As to this clonotype: Without the conserved terminal phenylalanine or tryptophan, this CDR3 likely stems from a read error. This chain uses TRBV12-3 or TRBV12-4 with TRBJ1-1; no clear D gene. The CDR3 is made up of 15 amino acids. V gave up 6 bases and J gave up 0 bases, with 14 bases separating them. CDR3 region: CASSFGGSMNTEAFL. The CDR3 nucleotides are TGTGCCAGCAGCTTTGGCGGTTCTATGAACACTGAAGCTTTCCTT.

This clonotype was counted at least ten times. This chain uses TRBV25-1 with TRBJ1-4; D is unclear. Per the germline V gene, CDR1 is MGHDK and CDR2 is SYGVNS. The CDR3 loop spans 17 amino acids. V was trimmed by 2 bases and J by 0 bases, leaving 13 bases between them. The CDR3 is CASSEGRKFATNEKLFF. As DNA, the CDR3 is TGTGCCAGCAGTGAAGGGCGGAAATTTGCAACTAATGAAAAACTGTTTTTT.

As for this clonotype: Since the CDR3 does not end with the conserved phenylalanine or tryptophan, this likely comes from a read error. It is unclear where the CDR3 begins or ends on the DNA, so no DNA is shown, and the CDR3 is as TCRdb lists it. The chain couples TRBV4-2 to TRBJ1-2; TRBD1 is the table's D call, not checked against the DNA. The CDR3 is 16 amino acids in total, end residues counted. Germline values: CDR1 LGHNA, CDR2 YNFKEQ. The CDR3 loop reads CASSQDSYRGGYGHTL.

This clonotype came up many times. The chain joins TRBV12-3 or TRBV12-4 to TRBJ1-2; unclear D gene. This CDR3 region has 13 residues. For the CDR3, the DNA is TGTGCAGCGAGAGGGTCGAGGGACTATGGCTACACCTTC. Amino acid sequence: CAARGSRDYGYTF.

This clonotype was detected many times. The gene calls are TRBV10-1 and TRBJ2-2; D uncertain. Germline assignment: CDR1 WNHNN and CDR2 SYGVQD (reference sequence). Trimming shortened V by 8 bases and J by 5 bases, and 9 bases separated the two germline ends. CDR3 length: 12 residues. The CDR3 protein is CASCLGTGELFF. DNA of the CDR3: TGCGCCAGCTGTCTGGGAACCGGGGAGCTGTTTTTT.

This clonotype has ten or more counts. The CDR3 region has the DNA TGCGCCAGCATGTTAGATACGCAGTATTTT. Translation gives CASMLDTQYF. The chain combines TRBV10-2 with TRBJ2-3; no clear D. Trimming stripped 7 bases from V and 5 bases from J, with 4 bases between. CDR1 and CDR2 from the germline V gene are WSHSY and SAAADI. The CDR3 contains 10 residues.

The chain recombines TRBV4-1 with TRBJ2-1, with D perhaps matching TRBD2 (6 bases). This CDR3 has 16 amino acids. V lost 1 base and J 6 bases, leaving 16 bases between the germline ends. Per the germline V gene, CDR1 is MGHRA and CDR2 is YSYEKL. The CDR3 region is CASSQAPRGSGNEQFF. Here the CDR3 DNA reads TGCGCCAGCAGCCAAGCGCCCCGGGGGAGCGGCAATGAGCAGTTCTTC.

As to this clonotype: A much larger clone lies a single base off, so this may be a read error. The chain is built from TRBV6-5 and TRBJ1-1; D gene unclear. Germline V lookup: CDR1 MNHEY, CDR2 SVGAGI. CDR3 length equals 13 residues. The CDR3 protein is CASREMDWTEAVF. The CDR3 region has the DNA TGTGCCAGCAGGGAGATGGATTGGACTGAAGCTGTCTTT.

Comment on this clonotype: A much larger clone lies a single base off, so this may be a read error. The chain has TRBV12-3 or TRBV12-4 and TRBJ1-1; 9 positions agree with TRBD1. The CDR3 consists of 15 residues. The CDR3 nucleotides are TGTGCCAGCAACCCGGGACAGGGCCTGAGCACTGAAGCTCTCTTT. Amino acids: CASNPGQGLSTEALF.